A selection of T cell receptor beta chains follows, all from one sample in a study of T cell responses to AZD1222 COVID-19 vaccine. Assay used: immunoSEQ multiplex PCR; TCRdb lists only in-frame clones, some missing. The sample comprises 150,000 to 200,000 clones, almost 95% of which are singletons, and approximately 2.2% rests with the top ten. This material consisted of peripheral blood, taken on day 0 of AZD1222 vaccination. These receptors were taken from an adult in good health. Both conserved end residues are part of each CDR3. Clone size is not always given. Where it is, it says once, few, many or a class for expanded clones.

NA TRBV12-3/TRBV12-4 CASSFIHEQFF
NA TRBV7-2 CASSLGVGVNYGYTF
NA TRBV2 CASSERTWNTEAFF
NA TRBV4-1 CASSQDAHEQYF
NA TRBV5-6 CASSRRAGVSYEQYF
NA TRBV6-5 CASRGPGQKAFF
once TRBV4-1 CASSQVGPQIYGYTF
NA TRBV3-1/TRBV3-2 CASSHGGGRYNEQFF
once TRBV27 CASSGQGSAEAFF
NA TRBV9 CASSQSGGDYEQYF
NA TRBV6-4 CASRPSDEQYF
NA TRBV30 CAWISGTTFTGELFF
NA TRBV19 CASSEGGATDTQYF
NA TRBV7-9 CASSLGQGAFAEQFF
NA TRBV27 CASSLNRGPYEQYF
NA TRBV5-1 CASSLPPGTSRPMEQFF
NA TRBV19 CASSIAAGGFNEQYF
NA TRBV7-2 CASSRRGSGGAYNEQFF
NA TRBV12-5 CASGLVLGREPPEQYF
NA TRBV7-8 CASSSVNYEQYF
NA TRBV7-9 CASSFRTVNSPLHF
NA TRBV11-3 CASSLGAGGYNEQFF
once TRBV7-8 CASSLVASGGAVDTGELFF
NA TRBV28 CASSAAGTSGYEQYF
NA TRBV6-2/TRBV6-3 CASSQGAQETQYF
once TRBV9 CASSPEQTSSGREDEQFF
NA TRBV1 CTSSPLPSVLTYEQYF
few TRBV6-6 CASRAGLIETQYF
once TRBV2 CASSETSEQFF
NA TRBV7-9 CASSSSGGTGELFF
NA TRBV5-1 CASSGGSSGTVYTF
NA TRBV7-8 CASSPRGGINEKLFF
once TRBV7-9 CASSQMGAPQETQYF
once TRBV7-9 CASSLRTQDNSPLHF
NA TRBV30 CAWKASGSADTQYF
NA TRBV27 CASSFSTSMRETQYF
NA TRBV29-1 CSVGSRLAGGPNEQFF
NA TRBV9 CASSTLPPQGGYGYTF
NA TRBV6-5 CASRQTVEYGYTF
NA TRBV4-1 CASSHAGRALYEQYF
NA TRBV19 CASSIGGSNEKLFF
NA TRBV7-3 CASSLDSGIGGYTF